This TCR beta chain came from a study of cytomegalovirus exposure and HLA in healthy donors. PCR involved 60 Vbeta and 13 Jbeta primers. Libraries were prepared by immunoSEQ multiplex PCR; TCRdb keeps only in-frame clonotypes and omits some of them. The sample carries some 40,000 clones, approximately 57% recorded once. Germline CDR1 LNHNV, CDR2 YYDKDF (reference sequence). J gave up 4 bases and V 0 bases, and 2 bases lay outside the gene matches. CDR3 length: 14 amino acids. The TCR originated in a man in his sixties in good health and CMV-seropositive. The chain employs TRBV15 and TRBJ2-5, with TRBD1 identical over 7 bases. The sequenced material came from PBMCs. This chain's CDR3 is CATSREKGAETQYF. The CDR3 coding sequence is TGTGCCACCAGCAGAGAGAAGGGGGCAGAGACCCAGTACTTC.